Shown below are 31 T cell receptor beta chains from a single sample sequenced in a study of CD4 T cells in relation to SARS-CoV-2 and coronaviruses. TCRdb keeps only in-frame clones here, not all; method: immunoSEQ multiplex PCR. The repertoire includes tens of thousands of clones, about 90% of them detected once, and around 0.4% sits in the top ten. The source material was naive CD4+ T cells from PBMCs. As for subset: naive CD4+ T cells isolated by negative enrichment. Receptor source: an adult with COVID-19.

CDR3 protein: CASKGETGATEAFF. For the CDR3, the DNA is TGTGCCAGTAAGGGTGAGACAGGGGCTACTGAAGCTTTCTTT. The chain joins TRBV25-1 to TRBJ1-1; 8 bases fit TRBD1. Trimming at V came to 9 bases and at J to 5 bases, leaving 11 bases not matched to a gene. The germline CDR1 and CDR2 sequences are MGHDK and SYGVNS. The length of the CDR3 is 14 residues.

The chain uses TRBV18 and TRBJ1-5, with D possibly matching TRBD1 (6 bases). This CDR3 is 15 amino acids long. CDR1 KGHSH and CDR2 LQKENI come from the germline V gene. With 2 bases removed from V and 3 bases from J, the gap between germline ends came to 11 bases. CDR3 protein: CASSPSTGNNQPQHF. CDR3 nucleotides: TGTGCCAGCTCACCATCGACAGGAAACAATCAGCCCCAGCATTTT.

The rearrangement joins TRBV29-1 to TRBJ2-6; D might be TRBD1 (6 bases). The germline CDR1 and CDR2 sequences are SQVTM and ANQGSEA. The CDR3 consists of 14 residues. The CDR3 here is CVVYSGAGANVLTF. CDR3 DNA sequence: TGCGTTGTTTATTCAGGGGCTGGGGCCAACGTCCTGACTTTC.

The rearrangement joins TRBV5-8 to TRBJ2-7, with 7 bases that match TRBD2. This CDR3 is built from 16 residues. With 1 base clipped from V and 0 bases from J, the junction kept 7 bases outside the gene matches. Germline CDR1 reads SGHTS; CDR2 reads YDEGEE. As DNA, the CDR3 is TGTGCCAGCAGCTTGTCCCGGGGGGAAAGCTCCTACGAGCAGTACTTC. Protein: CASSLSRGESSYEQYF.

The V gene is TRBV5-8, the J gene TRBJ2-1; 8 nucleotides line up with TRBD1. The germline CDR1 and CDR2 sequences are SGHTS and YDEGEE. V dropped 4 bases and J dropped 8; count of bases not matched to a gene: 11. CDR3 size: 15 residues. CDR3 DNA: TGTGCCAGCAGCGGAGGACAGGGCAGTTCCGATGAGCAGTTCTTC. Protein: CASSGGQGSSDEQFF.

CDR3 DNA sequence: TGCGCCAGCAGCTTAGGACACTCCCCGGCAGGTGGGGCCAACGTCCTGACTTTC. Translating gives CASSLGHSPAGGANVLTF. V gene TRBV5-1 combines with J gene TRBJ2-6; maybe TRBD1 (5 bases). Per the germline V gene, CDR1 is SGHRS and CDR2 is YFSETQ. The CDR3 has 18 amino acids. V dropped 2 bases and J dropped 3 bases, with 18 bases sitting between them.

This chain uses TRBV5-4 with TRBJ1-2; 8 positions agree with TRBD1. Germline CDR1 reads SGHNT; CDR2 reads YYREEE (reference sequence). The trim removed 3 bases at V and 4 bases at J, leaving 5 bases unmatched. CDR3 length equals 14 residues. CDR3 in DNA: TGTGCCAGCAGCTCGGACAGGGCGCGCTATGGCTACACCTTC. Translated, it gives CASSSDRARYGYTF.

The chain links TRBV14 to TRBJ2-1, with 11 bases matching TRBD2. The CDR3 totals 17 residues. The germline V gene encodes CDR1 SGHDN and CDR2 FVKESK. V lost 4 bases to trimming and J lost 6 bases; unmatched junction nucleotides: 11. The CDR3 DNA reads TGTGCCAGCAGCCGTATCTCTAGCGGGAGGTTGCGCAATGAGCAGTTCTTC. Translating it yields CASSRISSGRLRNEQFF. The full variable domain, rest sourced from reference TRBV14 and TRBJ2-1, is EAGVTQFPSHSVIEKGQTVTLRCDPISGHDNLYWYRRVMGKEIKFLLHFVKESKQDESGMPNNRFLAERTGGTYSTLKVQPAELEDSGVYFCASSRISSGRLRNEQFFGPGTRLTVL.

This clone has more than one count but fewer than ten. This chain joins TRBV19 and TRBJ1-5; D is uncertain. CDR1 is LNHDA, CDR2 SQIVND, per germline (reference sequence). The ends were cut back, 8 bases at V and 1 base at J, with 6 bases in the middle. CDR3 length: 12 amino acids. CDR3 sequence (DNA): TGTGCCAGTGGAAGAAGCAATCAGCCCCAGCATTTT. It is translated as CASGRSNQPQHF.

The chain employs TRBV13 and TRBJ2-5; unclear D gene. V gave up 2 bases and J gave up 2 bases, with 15 bases separating them. This CDR3 is built from 16 residues. Germline V gene data show CDR1 as PRHDT and CDR2 as FYEKMQ (reference sequence). The CDR3, as DNA: TGTGCCAGCAGCTTACTACAAGAAGCGAATCAAGAGACCCAGTACTTC. This translates into CASSLLQEANQETQYF.

The chain links TRBV28 to TRBJ1-1, with D perhaps TRBD1 (5 bases). V gave up 4 bases and J gave up 1 base, with 16 bases separating them. The CDR3 loop spans 16 amino acids. Germline-derived CDR1 and CDR2 are MDHEN and SYDVKM. CDR3 protein: CASSSSLGRGNTEAFF. Written as DNA, the CDR3 is TGTGCCAGCAGTTCCTCGCTGGGGAGGGGGAACACTGAAGCTTTCTTT.

The chain is built from TRBV27 and TRBJ2-2; D unresolved. V was shortened by 3 bases and J by 4 bases, with 9 bases between the two germline ends. The CDR3 runs to 14 residues. CDR1 and CDR2 from the germline V gene are MNHEY and SMNVEV (reference sequence). This CDR3 is CASSLLVGTGELFF. CDR3 DNA sequence: TGTGCCAGCAGTTTGTTAGTTGGCACCGGGGAGCTGTTTTTT.

The CDR3: CASSLMGDRVKEQYF. CDR3 coding DNA: TGTGCCAGCAGCTTGATGGGGGACAGGGTTAAAGAGCAGTACTTC. The chain has TRBV7-9 and TRBJ2-7; TRBD1 matches 9 bases. Trimming took 3 bases from V and 7 from J; bases not matched to a gene: 10. CDR3 size: 15 residues. Germline CDR1 and CDR2: SEHNR and FQNEAQ (reference sequence).

V and J are TRBV5-6 and TRBJ1-2, with 8 nucleotides matching TRBD1. V lost 4 bases and J lost 4; bases outside the gene matches: 6. There are 14 residues in the CDR3. Germline V gene lookup returns CDR1 SGHDT and CDR2 YYEEEE. The CDR3 loop is CASSTQGATYGYTF. DNA of the CDR3: TGTGCCAGCAGCACTCAGGGGGCAACCTATGGCTACACCTTC.

The chain carries TRBV6-2 or TRBV6-3 and TRBJ1-1; D remains ambiguous. This CDR3 has 14 residues. The V and J ends lost 2 bases and 1 base respectively, with 8 bases between them. Germline CDR1 reads MNHEY; CDR2 reads SVGEGT. The CDR3 coding sequence is TGTGCCAGCAGTTACGTCAGCCCGAACACTGAAGCTTTCTTT. It translates to CASSYVSPNTEAFF.

This clone was found once. This chain connects TRBV3-1 (or the pseudogene TRBV3-2) to TRBJ2-5, with D hard to call. This CDR3 is built from 12 residues. The V gene lost 0 bases and the J gene lost 4 bases, with 3 bases spanning the gap. Germline CDR1 reads LGHDT; CDR2 reads YNNKEL (reference sequence). CDR3 sequence reads: CASSQDRETQYF. DNA for the CDR3: TGTGCCAGCAGCCAAGATCGAGAGACCCAGTACTTC.

Only one count was recorded for this clone. The gene calls are TRBV7-2 and TRBJ2-5; 7 bases fit TRBD1. The CDR3 consists of 13 residues. The germline V gene encodes CDR1 SGHTA and CDR2 FQGNSA. The ends lost 1 base at V and 4 bases at J; junction bases unmatched: 0. In DNA, the CDR3 is TGTGCCAGCAGCTTAGACAGGGGAGAGACCCAGTACTTC. This gives the protein CASSLDRGETQYF.

The chain employs TRBV6-2 or TRBV6-3 and TRBJ2-7; D is undetermined. This CDR3 spans 11 amino acids. Deletions cut 6 bases from V and 2 bases from J, with 5 bases between. Germline assignment: CDR1 MNHEY and CDR2 SVGEGT. The CDR3 loop is CASSRTYEQYF. CDR3 in DNA: TGTGCCAGCAGCCGAACCTACGAGCAGTACTTC.

This rearrangement joins TRBV28 to TRBJ2-1, with 9 positions matching TRBD1. CDR1 MDHEN and CDR2 SYDVKM come from the germline V gene. J lost 8 bases, V lost 6 bases, and 5 bases had no gene match. CDR3 length equals 13 residues. CDR3 amino acids: CASRIQGADEQFF. CDR3 nucleotide sequence: TGTGCCAGCAGGATACAGGGGGCAGATGAGCAGTTCTTC.

The chain employs TRBV9 and TRBJ2-4, with TRBD1 matching 9 bases. Trimming took 0 bases from V and 1 from J; bases not matched to a gene: 8. Germline CDR1 SGDLS, CDR2 YYNGEE. CDR3 size: 18 residues. The CDR3 protein is CASSVGGPGQGAKNIQYF. CDR3 bases: TGTGCCAGCAGCGTAGGTGGTCCGGGACAGGGTGCCAAAAACATTCAGTACTTC.

The rearrangement uses TRBV7-7 and TRBJ1-4; D may be TRBD1 (5 bases). The germline gives CDR1 SSHAT, CDR2 FNYEAQ (reference sequence). Trimming pared 6 bases from V and 5 bases from J, leaving 19 bases between. CDR3 length: 16 residues. The CDR3 region is CASRYEVGRRNEKLFF. CDR3 sequence (DNA): TGTGCCAGCAGATATGAGGTGGGACGGCGGAATGAAAAACTGTTTTTT.

The chain couples TRBV5-1 to TRBJ2-1; the D is unclear. The germline gives CDR1 SGHRS, CDR2 YFSETQ. The CDR3 runs 15 residues. Deletions cut 0 bases from V and 6 bases from J, with 13 bases between. The CDR3 reads CASSLGNLIRNEQFF. CDR3 in DNA: TGCGCCAGCAGCTTGGGGAATCTGATTCGCAATGAGCAGTTCTTC. The complete variable domain, with remaining parts taken from reference TRBV5-1 and TRBJ2-1, reads KAGVTQTPRYLIKTRGQQVTLSCSPISGHRSVSWYQQTPGQGLQFLFEYFSETQRNKGNFPGRFSGRQFSNSRSEMNVSTLELGDSALYLCASSLGNLIRNEQFFGPGTRLTVL.

The genes are TRBV6-5 and TRBJ1-1; D is unclear. V was pared by 7 bases and J by 1 base, with 13 bases between. Germline V lookup: CDR1 MNHEY, CDR2 SVGAGI. This CDR3 is built from 14 residues. CDR3 protein: CASTFLLGNTEAFF. Written as DNA, the CDR3 is TGTGCCAGCACCTTCCTCTTGGGGAACACTGAAGCTTTCTTT.

The rearrangement joins TRBV6-6 to TRBJ1-1; D not resolved. The CDR3 loop spans 11 amino acids. Germline CDR1 reads MNHNY; CDR2 reads SVGAGI (reference sequence). V lost 4 bases and J lost 6, with 6 bases in between. In nucleotides, the CDR3 is TGTGCCAGCAGTTTCTTCTCTGAAGCTTTCTTT. Its translation: CASSFFSEAFF.

The V call is TRBV11-3, the J call TRBJ1-1; maybe TRBD1 (5 bases). Trimming took 6 bases from V and 1 from J, leaving 9 bases between them. The germline V gene has CDR1 SGHNT and CDR2 YENEEA. There are 13 residues in the CDR3. CDR3: CASSYGQNTEAFF. The CDR3 DNA reads TGTGCCAGCAGTTACGGACAGAACACTGAAGCTTTCTTT.

This sequence joins TRBV7-2 and TRBJ1-4; a weak D match, TRBD1 (5 bases). The CDR3 is 15 residues long. V lost 2 bases and J 5 bases, leaving 12 bases between the germline ends. Germline lookup yields CDR1 SGHTA and CDR2 FQGNSA. CDR3 region: CASSLLVGENEKLFF. In DNA, the CDR3 is TGTGCCAGCAGCTTACTGGTAGGGGAGAATGAAAAACTGTTTTTT.

This chain uses TRBV6-5 with TRBJ1-1; the D is unclear. Germline CDR1 is MNHEY and CDR2 is SVGAGI. Trimming cost V 6 bases and J 4 bases, with 15 bases left between them. The CDR3 covers 14 residues. The CDR3 sequence is CASSWVGLATEAFF. The CDR3 bases are TGTGCCAGCAGCTGGGTAGGACTGGCCACTGAAGCTTTCTTT.

DNA of the CDR3: TGTGCCAGCAGCACGAGACTTAGCGGGAGCGAAGAGCAGTTCTTC. Encoded protein: CASSTRLSGSEEQFF. The genes are TRBV7-6 and TRBJ2-1, with 9 nucleotides matching TRBD2. This CDR3 is built from 15 residues. Looked up from germline, CDR1 is SGHVS and CDR2 is FNYEAQ. Trimming took 5 bases from V and 10 from J; bases not matched to a gene: 12.

The CDR3 DNA follows: TGTGCCAGCAGCCTTAGCGGGAGCTCCTACGAGCAGTACTTC. Its protein product is CASSLSGSSYEQYF. The chain has TRBV2 and TRBJ2-7; 9 bases are shared with TRBD2. J lost 0 bases, V lost 6 bases, and 3 bases had no gene match. CDR1 and CDR2 (germline): SNHLY, FYNNEI. The CDR3 covers 14 residues.

V usage is TRBV3-1 (or the pseudogene TRBV3-2) and J usage is TRBJ2-1; D is possibly TRBD1 or TRBD2 (5 bases each). V shed 4 bases and J shed 0 bases, with 13 bases lying between them. The CDR3 has 16 residues. Germline lookup yields CDR1 LGHDT and CDR2 YNNKEL (reference sequence). The CDR3 protein is CASSRGPPSSYNEQFF. The CDR3 bases are TGTGCCAGCAGCCGGGGACCCCCAAGCTCCTACAATGAGCAGTTCTTC.

The V and J genes are TRBV7-2 and TRBJ2-3; 9 nucleotides align to TRBD2. J was trimmed by 3 bases and V by 4 bases; bases with no gene match: 5. CDR3 length: 15 amino acids. Germline CDR1 SGHTA, CDR2 FQGNSA. The CDR3 coding sequence is TGTGCCAGCAGCTACAGCGGGAGGCGGACAGATACGCAGTATTTT. This codes for CASSYSGRRTDTQYF.